These T cell receptor beta chains were read from a single sample in a study of blood T cell repertoires in COVID-19. Clones were read by immunoSEQ multiplex PCR, and TCRdb kept only the in-frame ones, dropping some. The sample records some 190,000 clones, roughly 80% being singletons. Sequenced material: peripheral blood. Receptors were obtained from a woman aged 50 to 65 with acute or convalescent COVID-19. The CDR3 runs from the conserved cysteine through the conserved F or W. D genes are given only for firm matches. The size entry is marked missing in some rows and otherwise reads once, few, many or a size class.

TRBJ1-5,NA,NA,TRBV28,TGTGCCAGCACCGTTCGGAGAGGGAAGGGGGGCAATCAGCCCCAGCATTTT,CASTVRRGKGGNQPQHF
TRBJ1-2,TRBD1,NA,TRBV3-1/TRBV3-2,TGTGCCAGCAGCCTCCAGCCGGGACAGGGCTATGGCTACACCTTC,CASSLQPGQGYGYTF
TRBJ2-3,TRBD2,few,TRBV27,TGTGCCAGCAGTCTCTACTCCTTAGCAGGTCCGGGAGGACTCACAGATACGCAGTATTTT,CASSLYSLAGPGGLTDTQYF
TRBJ1-2,NA,few,TRBV5-6,TGTGCCAGCAGCTTCTCAGGGATTATCGGTGGCTACACCTTC,CASSFSGIIGGYTF
TRBJ1-2,NA,NA,TRBV5-6,TGTGCCAGCAGCTCCCGGACCGGCGGGGGGAAAGGCTACACCTTC,CASSSRTGGGKGYTF
TRBJ2-1,TRBD2,few,TRBV10-3,TGTGCCATCAGGTCGAGCAGCGGGGGGCCTAATGAGCAGTTCTTC,CAIRSSSGGPNEQFF
TRBJ1-1,NA,NA,TRBV2,TGTGCCAGCAGGGGGCAGGAGGGCACTGAAGCTTTCTTT,CASRGQEGTEAFF
TRBJ1-5,TRBD1,NA,TRBV4-1,TGCGCCAGCAGCCAAGCCGGGACAGGGGATTATAGCAATCAGCCCCAGCATTTT,CASSQAGTGDYSNQPQHF
TRBJ1-1,TRBD1,NA,TRBV3-1/TRBV3-2,TGTGCCAGCAGCCAAGGCCTTTATTTAACAGGGGAGCCTGAAGCTTTCTTT,CASSQGLYLTGEPEAFF
TRBJ1-4,NA,NA,TRBV19,TGTGCCAGTAGAAGGACAGCCGAACTCAAACTGTTTTTT,CASRRTAELKLFF
TRBJ2-7,TRBD1,NA,TRBV18,TGTGCCAGCTCACCTGGGGACAGTCCTTTCTACGAGCAGTACTTC,CASSPGDSPFYEQYF
TRBJ2-3,NA,NA,TRBV28,TGTGCCAGCAGTTTTATGCGGACTTCATCCACAGATACGCAGTATTTT,CASSFMRTSSTDTQYF
TRBJ1-2,NA,NA,TRBV5-1,TGCGCCAGCAGCTTACGACAGGACTATGGCTACACCTTC,CASSLRQDYGYTF
TRBJ1-2,NA,NA,TRBV12-5,TGTGCTAGTGGTTTGGTAACTTGGGCTCAGGGCTACACCTTC,CASGLVTWAQGYTF
TRBJ1-6,NA,NA,TRBV12-5,TGTGCTAGTGGATATGACAGAAGCTCCTATAATTCACCCCTCCACTTT,CASGYDRSSYNSPLHF
TRBJ2-2,NA,few,TRBV10-1,TGCGCCAGCAGTGTAATTAACACCGGGGAGCTGTTTTTT,CASSVINTGELFF
TRBJ2-1,NA,NA,TRBV5-1,TGCGCCAGCAGCTTGGACATCCGGGACTTTTACAATGAGCAGTTCTTC,CASSLDIRDFYNEQFF
TRBJ2-5,NA,NA,TRBV21-1,TGTGCCAGCAGCAAGGGGACAGGGGGGTGGGAGACCCAGTACTTC,CASSKGTGGWETQYF
TRBJ2-7,TRBD1,NA,TRBV30,TGTGCCTTCAGAGAGTCACGCAGGGGGAGTGGGTACGAGCAGTACTTC,CAFRESRRGSGYEQYF
TRBJ1-3,NA,NA,TRBV30,TGTGCCTGGAGACAGGGCCCGGGAAACACCATATATTTT,CAWRQGPGNTIYF
TRBJ2-7,NA,NA,TRBV11-2,TGTGCCAGCATGTCCCCACGCGAGTCCTACGAGCAGTACTTC,CASMSPRESYEQYF
TRBJ2-2,NA,NA,TRBV6-5,TGTGCCAGCAGCCACACCACCGGGGAGCTGTTTTTT,CASSHTTGELFF
TRBJ1-1,TRBD1,NA,TRBV4-3,TGCGCCAGCAGCCCCTCCGGACAGGGCAACACTGAAGCTTTCTTT,CASSPSGQGNTEAFF
TRBJ1-1,NA,NA,TRBV27,TGTGCCAGCAGTTTATTTGGGGGGGCGACCCCTGAAGCTTTCTTT,CASSLFGGATPEAFF
TRBJ2-6,NA,NA,TRBV24-1,TGTGCCGCGGGCCCCGGGAGAACGGGGGCCAACGTCCTGACTTTC,CAAGPGRTGANVLTF
TRBJ1-1,TRBD1,NA,TRBV5-1,TGCGCCAGCAGCTTCACAGGGGTGGAGACTGAAGCTTTCTTT,CASSFTGVETEAFF
TRBJ2-1,TRBD1,few,TRBV6-5,TGTGCCAGCAGGGCCGGGACAGGGGACCACAATGAGCAGTTCTTC,CASRAGTGDHNEQFF
TRBJ1-3,NA,NA,TRBV28,TGTGCCAGCAGTCCCGGCCAGGTTTCTGGCACCATATATTTT,CASSPGQVSGTIYF
TRBJ2-7,NA,NA,TRBV18,TGTGCCAGCTCACCTGGACAGCACCTCGAGCAGTACTTC,CASSPGQHLEQYF
TRBJ1-4,NA,NA,TRBV9,TGTGCCAGCAGCGTAGAGGGAGCAACTAATGAAAAACTGTTTTTT,CASSVEGATNEKLFF
TRBJ2-7,NA,NA,TRBV9,TGTGCCAGCAGCCCGGACAGCAGTTACGAGCAGTACTTC,CASSPDSSYEQYF
TRBJ1-1,TRBD1,NA,TRBV19,TGTGCCAGTAAGGAGGGGGTTCGGGACAGGGGACTTAGGGGCACTGAAGCTTTCTTT,CASKEGVRDRGLRGTEAFF
TRBJ2-7,TRBD2,NA,TRBV28,TGTGCCAGCAGTACCGGACTAGCGGGAGGCCGCCTGACTAGTCGCTTC,CASSTGLAGGRLTSRF
TRBJ2-4,TRBD2,NA,TRBV7-8,TGTGCCAGCAGCTCGACTAGCGGGAGAATTAGGGACATTCAGTACTTC,CASSSTSGRIRDIQYF
TRBJ1-1,NA,NA,TRBV15,TGTGCCACCAGCGCTACCATGAACACTGAAGCTTTCTTT,CATSATMNTEAFF
TRBJ1-4,NA,NA,TRBV6-6,TGTGCCAGCAGGAATCAGGGGAGGGATAATGAAAAACTGTTTTTT,CASRNQGRDNEKLFF